The subject of this entry is one TCR beta chain. The target of this receptor is not known. No base-level quality is on record; no much larger clone is a single base apart. This record belongs to a study of post-analysis software for immune sequencing data (dated by TCRdb to the mid-2010s). Regarding the research as a whole: Relapsing-remitting, secondary progressive and progressive-relapsing multiple sclerosis were recorded as disease courses, and subtype annotation was lacking for some patients. A subset of samples was prepared in parallel using single-end sample barcoding, then pooled and co-amplified after Illumina adapter ligation. The patient repertoires were set against roughly eleven previously published healthy control repertoires from donors whose ages ranged from about 6 to 25 years. The study at large found these results: Strong co-clustering of samples prepared in the same batch was shown by direct clustering with F measure, prompting a batch-effect correction. The multiple sclerosis patient group was slightly younger than the control group. Patients showed significantly higher frequencies than controls for roughly 5 TRBV segments, among them TRBV5-6, TRBV5-1 and TRBV20-1. Compared with controls, multiple sclerosis patients had significantly lower normalized Chao1 diversity, a finding suggesting substantial peripheral T-cell clonal expansion.

Trimming takes 4 bases off V and 6 bases off J; junction bases not matched to a gene: 7. The CDR3 runs 15 residues from the cysteine to the phenylalanine. Just the 45-base CDR3 DNA is kept, in frame starting at base 1. The germline V gene provides CDR1 KGHDR and CDR2 SFDVKD. Libraries were constructed by PCR. Sequencing took place on an Illumina HiSeq 2500. To reduce PCR and sequencing biases, unique molecular identifiers were built into the TCR beta cDNA libraries. Per 1 to 10 million input T cells, 500,000 or so cDNA molecules were obtained, such that each molecule approximated one T cell. The patient libraries were prepared and sequenced with the same protocol used for the earlier healthy control dataset. Within a given batch, samples were prepared together, multiplexed and sequenced on the same HiSeq lane. Per the source publication's procedure: MIGEC handled the raw barcoded reads, throwing out single-read molecular identifier groups before consensus assembly and CDR3 extraction. VDJtools was used for post-analysis of the clonotype tables, with diversity normalized by down-sampling every dataset to the smallest sample size. To correct batch-related cross-sample contamination, repertoire overlap clustering matched CDR3 amino acid sequences but not nucleotide sequences. Using fastp at Q25 and MiXCR, TCRdb reprocessed the public reads and kept productive beta chains. Each entry is one CDR3 protein sequence, shown with its most common DNA and genes. These V and J calls are TCRdb output, not the study's own analysis. In all, the sample holds about 560,000 distinct CDR3 sequences, and about 44% of those were seen once. The ten largest account for roughly 1.8% of the sample.

TCR beta repertoires were profiled from peripheral blood of about a dozen young patients with multiple sclerosis to demonstrate the VDJtools post-analysis software. The multiple sclerosis patients were children and adolescents ranging in age from roughly 6 to 16 years. The clonotype comes from a girl between 5 and 17 years old with multiple sclerosis. The rearrangement combines TRBV24-1 with TRBJ2-1, and 8 junctional nucleotides match TRBD2. Source material: blood. The CDR3 protein: CATSERREGRNEQFF. At the DNA level, the sequence is TGTGCCACCAGTGAAAGACGGGAGGGCCGCAATGAGCAGTTCTTC.